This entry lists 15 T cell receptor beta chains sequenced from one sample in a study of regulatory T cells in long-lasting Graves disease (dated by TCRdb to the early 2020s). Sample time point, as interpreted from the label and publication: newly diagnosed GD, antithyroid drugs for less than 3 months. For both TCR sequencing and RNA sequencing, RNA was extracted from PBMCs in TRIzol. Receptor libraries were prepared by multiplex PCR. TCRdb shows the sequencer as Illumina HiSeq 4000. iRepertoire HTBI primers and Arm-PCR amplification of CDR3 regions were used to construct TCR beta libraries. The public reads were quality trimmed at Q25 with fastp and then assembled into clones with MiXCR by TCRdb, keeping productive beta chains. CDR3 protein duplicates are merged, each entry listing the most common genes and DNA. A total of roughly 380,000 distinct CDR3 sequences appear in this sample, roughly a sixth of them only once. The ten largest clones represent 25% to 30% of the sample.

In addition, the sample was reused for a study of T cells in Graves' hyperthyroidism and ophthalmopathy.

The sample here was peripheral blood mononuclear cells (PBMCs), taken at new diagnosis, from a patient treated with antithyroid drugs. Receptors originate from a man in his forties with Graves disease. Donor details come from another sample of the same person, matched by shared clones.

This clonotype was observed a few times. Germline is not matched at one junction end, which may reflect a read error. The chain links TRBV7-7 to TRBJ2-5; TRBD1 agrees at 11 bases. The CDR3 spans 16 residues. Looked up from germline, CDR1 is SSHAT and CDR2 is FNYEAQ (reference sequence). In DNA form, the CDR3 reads TGTGCTAGCAGCTTAGCCCCGGGACAGGGGGAACAGACCCAGTACTTC. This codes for CASSLAPGQGEQTQYF. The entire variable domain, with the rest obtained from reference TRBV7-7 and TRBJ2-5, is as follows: GAGVSQSPRYKVTKRGQDVTLRCDPISSHATLYWYQQALGQGPEFLTYFNYEAQPDKSGLPSDRFSAERPEGSISTLTIQRTEQRDSAMYRCASSLAPGQGEQTQYFGPGTRLLVL.

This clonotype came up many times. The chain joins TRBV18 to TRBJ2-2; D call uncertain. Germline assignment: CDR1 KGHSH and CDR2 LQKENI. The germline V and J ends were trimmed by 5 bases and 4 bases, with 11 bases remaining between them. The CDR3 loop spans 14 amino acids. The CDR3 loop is CASSSTSGTGELFF. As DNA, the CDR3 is TGTGCCAGCTCATCAACTTCAGGCACCGGGGAGCTGTTTTTT.

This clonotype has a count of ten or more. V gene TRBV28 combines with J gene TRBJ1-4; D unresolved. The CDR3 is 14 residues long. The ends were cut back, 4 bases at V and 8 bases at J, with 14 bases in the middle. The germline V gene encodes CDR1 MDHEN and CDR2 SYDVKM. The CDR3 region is CASSSTLSGEKLFF. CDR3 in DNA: TGTGCCAGCAGTTCGACCCTATCCGGGGAAAAACTGTTTTTT.

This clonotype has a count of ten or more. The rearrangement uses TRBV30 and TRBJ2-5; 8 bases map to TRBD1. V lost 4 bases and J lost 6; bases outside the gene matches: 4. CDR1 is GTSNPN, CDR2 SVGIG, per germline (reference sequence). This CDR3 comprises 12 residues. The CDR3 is CAWTRQGQTQYF. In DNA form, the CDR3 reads TGTGCCTGGACCAGACAGGGGCAGACCCAGTACTTC.

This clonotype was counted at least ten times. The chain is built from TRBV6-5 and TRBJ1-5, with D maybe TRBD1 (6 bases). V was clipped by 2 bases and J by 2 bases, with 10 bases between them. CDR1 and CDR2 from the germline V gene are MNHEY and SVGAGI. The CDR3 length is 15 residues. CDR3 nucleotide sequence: TGTGCCAGCAGTTACCTCTCAGGGGGCAATCAGCCCCAGCATTTT. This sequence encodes CASSYLSGGNQPQHF.

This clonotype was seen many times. The CDR3 reads CASSDLGSGNNQPQHF. CDR3 nucleotides: TGTGCCAGCAGTGATCTTGGGTCGGGTAACAATCAGCCCCAGCATTTT. The chain carries TRBV2 and TRBJ1-5, with unresolved D. Looked up from germline, CDR1 is SNHLY and CDR2 is FYNNEI. V lost 3 bases and J lost 3, with 15 bases in between. The CDR3 is 16 amino acids. The variable domain in full, with the rest retrieved from reference TRBV2 and TRBJ1-5, is EPEVTQTPSHQVTQMGQEVILRCVPISNHLYFYWYRQILGQKVEFLVSFYNNEISEKSEIFDDQFSVERPDGSNFTLKIRSTKLEDSAMYFCASSDLGSGNNQPQHFGDGTRLSIL.

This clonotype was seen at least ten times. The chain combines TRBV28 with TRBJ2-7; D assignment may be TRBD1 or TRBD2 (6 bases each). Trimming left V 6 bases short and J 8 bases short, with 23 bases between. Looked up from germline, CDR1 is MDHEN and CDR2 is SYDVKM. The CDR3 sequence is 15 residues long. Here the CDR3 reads CASRLWRRGRLKQYF. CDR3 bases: TGTGCCAGCAGATTGTGGCGACGGGGGCGACTCAAGCAGTACTTC.

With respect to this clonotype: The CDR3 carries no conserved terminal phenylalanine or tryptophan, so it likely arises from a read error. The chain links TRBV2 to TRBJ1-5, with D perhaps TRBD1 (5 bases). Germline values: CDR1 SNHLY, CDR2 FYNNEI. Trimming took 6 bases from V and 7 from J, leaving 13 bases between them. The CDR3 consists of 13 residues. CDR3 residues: CASSAGFRQPQHS. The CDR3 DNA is TGTGCCAGCAGCGCAGGGTTCAGGCAGCCCCAGCATTCT.

The CDR3 is CASCRRQGSPEAFF. The CDR3 nucleotides are TGTGCCAGCTGTCGCCGACAGGGGAGCCCTGAAGCTTTCTTT. The chain is built from TRBV2 and TRBJ1-1, with 8 bases matching TRBD1. Germline V gene data show CDR1 as SNHLY and CDR2 as FYNNEI. The CDR3 is 14 residues long. J lost 6 bases, V lost 8 bases, and 11 bases had no gene match.

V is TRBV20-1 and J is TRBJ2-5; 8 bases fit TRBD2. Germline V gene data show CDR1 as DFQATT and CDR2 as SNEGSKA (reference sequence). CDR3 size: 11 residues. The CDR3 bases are TGCCGACTAGCGAACCAAGAGACCCAGTACTTC. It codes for CRLANQETQYF.

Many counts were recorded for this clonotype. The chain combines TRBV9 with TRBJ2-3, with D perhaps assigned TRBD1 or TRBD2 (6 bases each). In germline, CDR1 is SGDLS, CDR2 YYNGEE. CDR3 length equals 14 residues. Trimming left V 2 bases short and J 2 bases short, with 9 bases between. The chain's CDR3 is CASSVEGVTDTQYF. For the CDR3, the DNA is TGTGCCAGCAGCGTGGAGGGGGTCACAGATACGCAGTATTTT.

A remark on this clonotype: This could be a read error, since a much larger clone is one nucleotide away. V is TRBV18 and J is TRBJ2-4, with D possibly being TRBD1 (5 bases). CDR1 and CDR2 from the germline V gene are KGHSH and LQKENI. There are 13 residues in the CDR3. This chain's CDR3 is CASSRDSVTIRYF. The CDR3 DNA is TGTGCCAGCTCACGAGACAGTGTTACCATTCGGTACTTC.

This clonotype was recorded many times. CDR3 residues: CASSPGDSMGGGYTF. The CDR3 DNA follows: TGTGCCAGCAGTCCGGGGGACAGTATGGGCGGCGGCTACACCTTC. The gene calls are TRBV12-3 or TRBV12-4 and TRBJ1-2; 7 bases match TRBD1. The CDR3 has 15 residues. V trimming: 5 bases; J trimming: 8 bases; junction bases outside the gene matches: 14.

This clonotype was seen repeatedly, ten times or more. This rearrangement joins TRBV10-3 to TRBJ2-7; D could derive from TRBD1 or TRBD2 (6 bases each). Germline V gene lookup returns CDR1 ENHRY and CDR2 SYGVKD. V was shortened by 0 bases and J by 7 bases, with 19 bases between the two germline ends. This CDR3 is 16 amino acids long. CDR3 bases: TGTGCCATCAGTGAGTCAGGGGGGCGAGGAGTGTGGGAGCAGTACTTC. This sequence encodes CAISESGGRGVWEQYF.

The CDR3 loop reads CASSLLGTRMSNEQFF. The CDR3 bases are TGTGCCAGCAGCTTGTTGGGGACTAGGATGAGCAATGAGCAGTTCTTC. This chain joins TRBV7-9 and TRBJ2-1; 8 bases match TRBD2. V lost 3 bases and J lost 6; bases outside the gene matches: 10. The CDR3 spans 16 residues. From germline, CDR1 is SEHNR and CDR2 FQNEAQ (reference sequence). Full variable domain (rest looked up from reference TRBV7-9 and TRBJ2-1): DTGVSQNPRHKITKRGQNVTFRCDPISEHNRLYWYRQTLGQGPEFLTYFQNEAQLEKSRLLSDRFSAERPKGSFSTLEIQRTEQGDSAMYLCASSLLGTRMSNEQFFGPGTRLTVL.